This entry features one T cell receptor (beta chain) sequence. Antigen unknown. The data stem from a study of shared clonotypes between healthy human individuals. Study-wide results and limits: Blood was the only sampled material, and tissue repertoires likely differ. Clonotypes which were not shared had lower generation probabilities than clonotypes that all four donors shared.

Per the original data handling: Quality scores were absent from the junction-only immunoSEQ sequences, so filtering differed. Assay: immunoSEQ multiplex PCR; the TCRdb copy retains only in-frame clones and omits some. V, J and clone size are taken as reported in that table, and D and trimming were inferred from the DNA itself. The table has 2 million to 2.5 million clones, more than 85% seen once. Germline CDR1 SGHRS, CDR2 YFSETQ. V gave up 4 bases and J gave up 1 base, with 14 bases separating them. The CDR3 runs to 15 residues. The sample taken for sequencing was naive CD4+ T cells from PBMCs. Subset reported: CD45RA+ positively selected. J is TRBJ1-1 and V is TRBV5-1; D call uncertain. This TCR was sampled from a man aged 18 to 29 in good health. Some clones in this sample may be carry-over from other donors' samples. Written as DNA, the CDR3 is TGCGCCAGCAGCCTTTTAACAGAGGCGAACACTGAAGCTTTCTTT. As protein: CASSLLTEANTEAFF.